This T cell receptor beta chain was recorded in a study of T cell changes during pregnancy in multiple sclerosis. The assay was immunoSEQ multiplex PCR, and TCRdb's table has in-frame clones only and misses some. The table lists about 38,000 clones, 75% to 95% of them singletons. The sequence was collected from a female donor with multiple sclerosis, enrolled in a pregnancy study. Sequenced here: CD8+ T cells from peripheral blood mononuclear cells, sampled after pregnancy.

DNA for the CDR3: TGCGCCAGCAGCACCTGGGGGGGGCAAATTTACAATGAGCAGTTCTTC. As protein: CASSTWGGQIYNEQFF. The chain links TRBV5-1 to TRBJ2-1; D possibly corresponds to TRBD2 (7 bases). CDR3 length: 16 residues. Per germline, CDR1 SGHRS and CDR2 YFSETQ. The germline V and J ends were trimmed by 4 bases and 4 bases, with 18 bases remaining between them.